Listed here are 27 T cell receptor beta chains from one sample, sequenced in a study of vaccination and CD4 T cells after COVID-19. The treatment was: approximately nine-day PBMC culture with coronavirus spike peptide pools or control peptides (ViraFEST assay). CD4+ T cells that had been cultured provided DNA sequenced with the Oncomine TCR Beta short-read assay. In TCRdb, the PCR reads were re-called with MiXCR into one record per CDR3 protein. This sample has 15,000 to 20,000 distinct CDR3 sequences, with around 43% found just once. No cognate antigen is known for these TCRs. Source: CD4+ T cells from blood, cultured in vitro, taken before SARS-CoV-2 vaccination. Receptors originate from a human donor who had recovered from COVID-19.

This chain connects TRBV6-1 to TRBJ1-2; D gene uncertain. The CDR3 contains 16 residues. The germline gives CDR1 MNHNS, CDR2 SASEGT. Trimming removed 6 bases from V and 3 bases from J, with 20 bases in between. This CDR3 reads CASSTAKARPDYGYTF. CDR3 bases: TGTGCCAGCAGCACCGCGAAGGCCCGACCCGACTATGGCTACACCTTC.

CDR3 in amino acids: CASRGTGTYEQYF. The CDR3 DNA follows: TGTGCCAGCAGGGGGACAGGGACCTACGAGCAGTACTTC. This chain joins TRBV6-1 and TRBJ2-7; 9 bases agree with TRBD1. With 6 bases clipped from V and 2 bases from J, the junction kept 2 bases outside the gene matches. This CDR3 region has 13 residues. The V gene's germline CDR1 is MNHNS and CDR2 SASEGT.

The chain joins TRBV27 to TRBJ1-6, with TRBD1 matching over 7 bases. The CDR3 runs 12 residues. Germline values: CDR1 MNHEY, CDR2 SMNVEV (reference sequence). V lost 5 bases to trimming and J lost 9 bases; unmatched junction nucleotides: 1. The CDR3 protein is CASSHRGSPLHF. The DNA of the CDR3 is TGTGCCAGCAGTCACAGGGGTTCACCCCTCCACTTT.

The chain couples TRBV2 to TRBJ2-7; 8 bases match TRBD2. The CDR3 length is 13 residues. Germline trimming cut 2 bases from V and 5 bases from J; bases unmatched to any gene: 2. The germline gives CDR1 SNHLY, CDR2 FYNNEI. This CDR3 is CASSENGRDEQYF. The DNA of the CDR3 is TGTGCCAGCAGTGAAAACGGGAGGGACGAGCAGTACTTC.

The chain couples TRBV20-1 to TRBJ2-7, with D perhaps matching TRBD2 (6 bases). From germline, CDR1 is DFQATT and CDR2 SNEGSKA (reference sequence). The CDR3 totals 13 residues. The V and J ends lost 0 bases and 7 bases respectively, with 13 bases between them. The CDR3 nucleotides read TGCAGTGCTAGAGATCTGGGGGGTATTGAGCAGTACTTC. This encodes CSARDLGGIEQYF.

This sequence joins TRBV10-3 and TRBJ1-1; no definite D call. Germline assignment: CDR1 ENHRY and CDR2 SYGVKD. This CDR3 contains 12 residues. V lost 6 bases and J lost 4, with 9 bases in between. CDR3 coding DNA: TGTGCCATCAGGGGGTTGGGCACTGAAGCTTTCTTT. It translates to CAIRGLGTEAFF.

The rearrangement joins TRBV20-1 to TRBJ1-5, with D perhaps TRBD1 (6 bases). There are 15 residues in the CDR3. V lost 0 bases, J lost 1 base, and 10 bases lay in between. The germline V gene has CDR1 DFQATT and CDR2 SNEGSKA (reference sequence). The CDR3 region is CSARDNQGSNQPQHF. CDR3 in DNA: TGCAGTGCTAGAGATAATCAGGGGAGCAATCAGCCCCAGCATTTT.

The chain links TRBV6-1 to TRBJ2-1; D is unresolved. The CDR3 totals 12 residues. In germline, CDR1 is MNHNS, CDR2 SASEGT. V shed 6 bases and J shed 8 bases, with 11 bases lying between them. The CDR3 sequence is CASRPSEHEQFF. The CDR3 DNA follows: TGTGCCAGCAGACCTTCGGAGCATGAGCAGTTCTTC.

The chain links TRBV28 to TRBJ1-5; D not certain. V lost 3 bases and J 4 bases, leaving 10 bases between the germline ends. CDR3 length equals 14 residues. Germline assignment: CDR1 MDHEN and CDR2 SYDVKM. This chain's CDR3 is CASSFGGLNQPQHF. The CDR3 DNA is TGTGCCAGCAGTTTTGGTGGCTTGAATCAGCCCCAGCATTTT. The full variable domain, completed using reference TRBV28 and TRBJ1-5, is DVKVTQSSRYLVKRTGEKVFLECVQDMDHENMFWYRQDPGLGLRLIYFSYDVKMKEKGDIPEGYSVSREKKERFSLILESASTNQTSMYLCASSFGGLNQPQHFGDGTRLSIL.

A few counts support this clonotype. The chain joins TRBV4-2 to TRBJ1-5, with D hard to call. The germline V and J ends were trimmed by 0 bases and 3 bases, with 3 bases remaining between them. Germline V gives CDR1 LGHNA, CDR2 YNFKEQ. The CDR3 spans 13 residues. The CDR3 coding sequence is TGTGCCAGCAGCCAAGAGGACAATCAGCCCCAGCATTTT. The encoded protein is CASSQEDNQPQHF.

This clonotype was counted only a few times. The V and J genes are TRBV6-2 or TRBV6-3 and TRBJ2-3, with D perhaps assigned TRBD1 or TRBD2 (5 bases each). Trimming shortened V by 5 bases and J by 0 bases, and 15 bases separated the two germline ends. CDR1 is MNHEY, CDR2 SVGEGT, per germline. The CDR3 extends over 16 amino acids. The CDR3 sequence: CASSRPGRTSTDTQYF. CDR3 coding DNA: TGTGCCAGCAGTAGACCGGGACGGACTAGCACAGATACGCAGTATTTT.

J is TRBJ2-2 and V is TRBV19, with D tentatively TRBD1 (6 bases). The germline gives CDR1 LNHDA, CDR2 SQIVND (reference sequence). Trimming pared 6 bases from V and 7 bases from J, leaving 15 bases between. The CDR3 is 14 amino acids. CDR3 sequence (DNA): TGTGCCAGTAGCTTCTCAGGGGCGAGCGGGGAGCTGTTTTTT. Protein sequence: CASSFSGASGELFF.

The V gene is TRBV20-1, the J gene TRBJ1-1; D ambiguous. Trimming cost V 0 bases and J 1 base, with 15 bases left between them. This CDR3 contains 16 residues. Germline loops: CDR1 DFQATT, CDR2 SNEGSKA (reference sequence). CDR3 DNA: TGCAGTGCTAGAGATGGCCGGGGAGTCGCGAACACTGAAGCTTTCTTT. This encodes CSARDGRGVANTEAFF.

Here the CDR3 DNA reads TGCGCCAGCGGGAGCGGAGGCACAGATACGCAGTATTTT. It encodes CASGSGGTDTQYF. The chain joins TRBV5-1 to TRBJ2-3; D perhaps matches TRBD2 (5 bases). Germline V lookup: CDR1 SGHRS, CDR2 YFSETQ. The V and J ends lost 7 bases and 1 base respectively, with 10 bases between them. The CDR3 runs to 13 residues.

V is TRBV20-1 and J is TRBJ2-3, with 11 bases aligning to TRBD2. Germline CDR1 and CDR2: DFQATT and SNEGSKA (reference sequence). The V segment lost 6 bases and the J segment 0 bases; nucleotides outside the gene matches: 8. This CDR3 region has 16 residues. Here the CDR3 DNA reads TGCAGTGCCTCGATCTCTAGCGGGGGGAGCACAGATACGCAGTATTTT. This gives the protein CSASISSGGSTDTQYF.

The chain employs TRBV9 and TRBJ2-6; no clear D gene. The CDR3 spans 13 residues. Trimming left V 2 bases short and J 0 bases short, with 0 bases between. The germline V gene encodes CDR1 SGDLS and CDR2 YYNGEE. The CDR3 reads CASSVSGANVLTF. CDR3 nucleotide sequence: TGTGCCAGCAGCGTCTCTGGGGCCAACGTCCTGACTTTC. Filled out from reference TRBV9 and TRBJ2-6, the complete variable domain reads DSGVTQTPKHLITATGQRVTLRCSPRSGDLSVYWYQQSLDQGLQFLIQYYNGEERAKGNILERFSAQQFPDLHSELNLSSLELGDSALYFCASSVSGANVLTFGAGSRLTVL.

The gene calls are TRBV7-9 and TRBJ2-3; tentatively, D is TRBD1 or TRBD2 (5 bases each). V was clipped by 1 base and J by 4 bases, with 15 bases between them. Germline values: CDR1 SEHNR, CDR2 FQNEAQ (reference sequence). This CDR3 has 16 amino acids. As DNA, the CDR3 is TGTGCCAGCAGCTTAGTTTCAGGGAGTGGCGCAGATACGCAGTATTTT. Protein product: CASSLVSGSGADTQYF.

The chain couples TRBV21-1 to TRBJ1-6; TRBD1 was called by the table and not checked on the DNA. TRBV21-1 has pseudogene status. The CDR3 length is 17 residues. CDR3 DNA: TGTGCCAGCAGCTACTGGACAGCCATTTACTATGATTCACCCCTCCACTTT. This encodes CASSYWTAIYYDSPLHF.

This clonotype came up a few times. The genes are TRBV7-6 and TRBJ2-5, with 13 nucleotides matching TRBD2. V shed 4 bases and J 5 bases; nucleotides not matched to a gene: 7. Germline loops: CDR1 SGHVS, CDR2 FNYEAQ. The CDR3 length is 16 residues. CDR3 protein: CASSSLLAGGPETQYF. CDR3 in DNA: TGTGCCAGCAGCTCCCTACTAGCGGGGGGGCCCGAGACCCAGTACTTC.

This clonotype showed up just a few times. The chain recombines TRBV28 with TRBJ2-7, with D hard to call. CDR3 length: 13 residues. Trimming took 2 bases from V and 1 from J, leaving 6 bases between them. Germline V lookup: CDR1 MDHEN, CDR2 SYDVKM. CDR3 region: CASSLRISYEQYF. The CDR3 DNA reads as TGTGCCAGCAGTTTAAGGATTTCCTACGAGCAGTACTTC. Full variable domain (missing parts from reference TRBV28 and TRBJ2-7): DVKVTQSSRYLVKRTGEKVFLECVQDMDHENMFWYRQDPGLGLRLIYFSYDVKMKEKGDIPEGYSVSREKKERFSLILESASTNQTSMYLCASSLRISYEQYFGPGTRLTVT.

V usage is TRBV7-2 and J usage is TRBJ1-1; no clear D gene. The V gene's germline CDR1 is SGHTA and CDR2 FQGNSA. This CDR3 is built from 15 residues. V was trimmed by 6 bases and J by 8 bases, leaving 22 bases between them. The CDR3 coding sequence is TGTGCCAGCAGTTCCACCACGGGGTATTCGGAGGAAGCTTTCTTT. The encoded protein is CASSSTTGYSEEAFF.

This clonotype has a single count. The chain couples TRBV19 to TRBJ1-2; D uncertain. Germline CDR1 LNHDA, CDR2 SQIVND (reference sequence). The CDR3 consists of 14 residues. Between the trimmed V and J ends, which lost 4 bases and 9 bases, there was a span of 18 bases. CDR3 region: CASSTQTERGCYTF. CDR3 DNA sequence: TGTGCCAGTAGTACCCAGACTGAGCGTGGATGCTACACCTTC.

The table lists this clonotype with a count of one. This chain uses TRBV6-4 with TRBJ1-2; TRBD1 agrees at 10 bases. V shed 7 bases and J 4 bases; nucleotides not matched to a gene: 6. CDR3 length: 14 amino acids. Looked up from germline, CDR1 is MRHNA and CDR2 is SNTAGT. In DNA, the CDR3 is TGTGCCAGCAACGGACGACAGGGGGCCTATGGCTACACCTTC. Residues: CASNGRQGAYGYTF.

This clonotype appeared a few times. The chain links TRBV20-1 to TRBJ1-6; a weak D match, TRBD1 (5 bases). This CDR3 comprises 14 residues. CDR1 and CDR2 from the germline V gene are DFQATT and SNEGSKA (reference sequence). Trimming took off 5 bases at V and 7 bases at J, with 15 bases between the two ends. The chain's CDR3 is CSALTQDENSPLHF. The CDR3 bases are TGCAGTGCTTTGACACAGGATGAGAATTCACCCCTCCACTTT.

This clonotype was counted a single time. The chain couples TRBV29-1 to TRBJ2-5, with D possibly TRBD2 on 6 matching bases. Trimming left V 4 bases short and J 5 bases short, with 17 bases between. Germline CDR1 and CDR2: SQVTM and ANQGSEA. This CDR3 contains 14 residues. The CDR3 nucleotides are TGCAGCGTTGTAGGTGGGGGGACGGGTGAGACCCAGTACTTC. Translated: CSVVGGGTGETQYF.

This chain links TRBV12-3 or TRBV12-4 with TRBJ1-2, with TRBD1 matching over 10 bases. The CDR3 contains 14 residues. The V and J ends lost 6 bases and 7 bases, in that order; junction bases with no gene match: 8. Written as DNA, the CDR3 is TGTGCCAGCAGACCGGGACAGGGGTACGGTGGCTACACCTTC. Amino acid sequence: CASRPGQGYGGYTF.

This clonotype has a handful of counts. The chain links TRBV11-1 to TRBJ1-2; a possible D gene is TRBD1 (5 bases). Deletions cut 5 bases from V and 5 bases from J, with 18 bases between. This CDR3 is 15 amino acids long. CDR1 and CDR2 (germline): SGHAT, FQDESV (reference sequence). Here the CDR3 DNA reads TGTGCCAGCAGCCCCGAATCGGGGCCTGCGTATGGCTACACCTTC. Protein: CASSPESGPAYGYTF. Using reference TRBV11-1 and TRBJ1-2 for the parts outside the CDR3, the full variable domain is EAEVAQSPRYKITEKSQAVAFWCDPISGHATLYWYRQILGQGPELLVQFQDESVVDDSQLPKDRFSAERLKGVDSTLKIQPAELGDSAMYLCASSPESGPAYGYTFGSGTRLTVV.